This T cell receptor (beta chain) was obtained from a study of shared clonotypes between healthy human individuals. Clones were sequenced by immunoSEQ multiplex PCR, and TCRdb holds only the in-frame ones, with some missing. This table has millions of clones, approximately 90% appearing once. The CDR3 sequence is 15 residues long. Between the trimmed V and J ends, which lost 3 bases and 2 bases, there was a span of 13 bases. CDR1 and CDR2 from the germline V gene are MGHDK and SYGVNS. This TCR was recovered from a man younger than 30 in good health. The chain combines TRBV25-1 with TRBJ2-5; D is ambiguous. Sequenced sample: naive CD4+ T cells sorted from blood. The sample's subset: CD45RA+ positively selected. The CDR3 spells CASSDPGPKQETQYF. CDR3 coding DNA: TGTGCCAGCAGTGATCCCGGCCCCAAACAAGAGACCCAGTACTTC.